This T cell receptor (beta chain) was recovered during a study of T cell responses to AZD1222 COVID-19 vaccine. Whole-study context: Second-dose recipients at about 4 or about 12 weeks were treated as one pooled group.

Study-level findings and limits: Close to half of all spike-specific TCRs reportedly target regions of the variants that are unmutated. Clonal diversity may have been underestimated in mostly white British donors. After the peak T cell response, and only then, were repertoires sampled.

The protocol was immunoSEQ multiplex PCR, while the TCRdb copy is restricted to in-frame clones and leaves out a portion. The sample shows 140,000 or so clones, 92% of them seen only once. This CDR3 contains 14 residues. Germline CDR1 is MDHEN and CDR2 is SYDVKM. Trimming shortened V by 3 bases and J by 5 bases, and 13 bases separated the two germline ends. In this sample, this clone turned up a few times. Its target is not known. This chain uses TRBV28 with TRBJ1-2; the D is unclear. The sample in question was peripheral blood, obtained on day 0 of AZD1222 vaccination. This receptor was identified in an adult in good health. CDR3 sequence (DNA): TGTGCCAGCAGTTTGGGCAGAACAATATATGGCTACACCTTC. The encoded protein is CASSLGRTIYGYTF.